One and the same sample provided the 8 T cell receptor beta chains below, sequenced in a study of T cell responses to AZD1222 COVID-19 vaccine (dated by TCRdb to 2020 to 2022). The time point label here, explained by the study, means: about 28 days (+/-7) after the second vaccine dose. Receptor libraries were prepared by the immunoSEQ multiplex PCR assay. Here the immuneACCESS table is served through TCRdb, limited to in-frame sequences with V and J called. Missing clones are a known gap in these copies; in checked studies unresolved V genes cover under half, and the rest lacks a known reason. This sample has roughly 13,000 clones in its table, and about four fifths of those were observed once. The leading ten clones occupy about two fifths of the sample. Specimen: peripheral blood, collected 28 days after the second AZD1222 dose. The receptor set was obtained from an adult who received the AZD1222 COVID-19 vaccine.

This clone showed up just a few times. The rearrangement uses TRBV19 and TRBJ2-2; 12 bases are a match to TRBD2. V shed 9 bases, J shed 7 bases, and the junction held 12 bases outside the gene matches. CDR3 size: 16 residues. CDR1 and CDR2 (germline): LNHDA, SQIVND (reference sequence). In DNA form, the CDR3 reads TGTGCCAGCAGGCTTGCTAGCGGGGGGGCAGTCGGGGAGCTGTTTTTT. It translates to CASRLASGGAVGELFF.

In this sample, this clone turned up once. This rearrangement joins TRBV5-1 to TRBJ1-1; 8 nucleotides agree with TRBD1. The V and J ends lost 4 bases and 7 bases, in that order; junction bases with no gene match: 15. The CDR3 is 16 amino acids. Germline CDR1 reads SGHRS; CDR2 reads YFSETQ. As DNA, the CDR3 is TGCGCCAGCAGCCCGGGGGCCCCGCTGACAGGGGATGAAGCTTTCTTT. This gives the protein CASSPGAPLTGDEAFF.

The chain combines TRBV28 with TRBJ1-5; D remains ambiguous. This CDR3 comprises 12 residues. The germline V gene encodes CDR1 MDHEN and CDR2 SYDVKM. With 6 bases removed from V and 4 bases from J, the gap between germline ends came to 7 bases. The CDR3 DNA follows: TGTGCCAGCAGCCCGAATAATCAGCCCCAGCATTTT. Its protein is CASSPNNQPQHF.

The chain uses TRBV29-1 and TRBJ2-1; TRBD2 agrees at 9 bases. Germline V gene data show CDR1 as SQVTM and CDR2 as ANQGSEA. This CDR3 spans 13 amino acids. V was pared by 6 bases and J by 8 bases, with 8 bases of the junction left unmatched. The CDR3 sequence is CSVGTSLRYEQFF. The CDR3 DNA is TGCAGCGTGGGGACTAGCCTAAGGTATGAGCAGTTCTTC.

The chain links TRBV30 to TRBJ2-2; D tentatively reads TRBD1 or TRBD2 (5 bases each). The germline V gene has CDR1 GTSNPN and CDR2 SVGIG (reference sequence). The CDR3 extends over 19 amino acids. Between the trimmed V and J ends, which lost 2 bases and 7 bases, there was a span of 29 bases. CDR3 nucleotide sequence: TGTGCCTGGAGTCCGCAGGTATTGAGGGGCCGTTGGAGAGACGGGGAGCTGTTTTTT. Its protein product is CAWSPQVLRGRWRDGELFF. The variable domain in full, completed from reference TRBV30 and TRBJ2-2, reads SQTIHQWPATLVQPVGSPLSLECTVEGTSNPNLYWYRQAAGRGLQLLFYSVGIGQISSEVPQNLSASRPQDRQFILSSKKLLLSDSGFYLCAWSPQVLRGRWRDGELFFGEGSRLTVL.

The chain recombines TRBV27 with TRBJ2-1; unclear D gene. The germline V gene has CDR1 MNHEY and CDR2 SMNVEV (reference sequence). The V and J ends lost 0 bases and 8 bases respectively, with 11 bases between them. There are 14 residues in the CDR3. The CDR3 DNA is TGTGCCAGCAGTTTATCATTCTTTATCGATGAGCAGTTCTTC. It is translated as CASSLSFFIDEQFF.

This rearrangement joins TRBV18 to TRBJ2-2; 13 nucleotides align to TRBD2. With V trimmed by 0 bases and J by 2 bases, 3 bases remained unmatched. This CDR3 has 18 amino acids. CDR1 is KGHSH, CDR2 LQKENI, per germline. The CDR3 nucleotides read TGTGCCAGCTCACCACCTGGGACTAGCGGGACCAACACCGGGGAGCTGTTTTTT. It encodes CASSPPGTSGTNTGELFF.

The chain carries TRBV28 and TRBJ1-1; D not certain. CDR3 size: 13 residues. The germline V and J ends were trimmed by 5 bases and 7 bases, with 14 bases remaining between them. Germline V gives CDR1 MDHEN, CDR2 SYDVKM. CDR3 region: CASSLGYKLEAFF. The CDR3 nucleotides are TGTGCCAGCAGTCTAGGATATAAACTTGAAGCTTTCTTT.